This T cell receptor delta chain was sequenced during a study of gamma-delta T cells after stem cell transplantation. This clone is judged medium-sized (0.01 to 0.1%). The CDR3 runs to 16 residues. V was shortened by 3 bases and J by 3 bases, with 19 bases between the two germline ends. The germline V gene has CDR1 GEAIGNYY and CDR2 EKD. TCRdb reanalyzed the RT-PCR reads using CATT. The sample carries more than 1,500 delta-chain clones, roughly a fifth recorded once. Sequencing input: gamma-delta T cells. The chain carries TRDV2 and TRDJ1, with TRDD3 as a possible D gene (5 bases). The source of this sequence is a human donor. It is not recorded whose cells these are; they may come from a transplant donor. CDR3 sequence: CACDRLGDGLPDKLIF. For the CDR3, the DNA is TGTGCCTGTGACCGGCTGGGTGATGGACTCCCCGATAAACTCATCTTT.